This TCR beta chain was found in a study of shared clonotypes between healthy human individuals. Study context: A couple of women and a few men aged 18 to 49 served as donors. Each donor's CD8 memory used one plate, CD8 naive two, each CD4 subset three. Study-wide results and limits: Lower generation probabilities were found for non-shared clonotypes than for those shared by all four donors.

As regards this clone: Its antigen is unknown. This same CDR3 is encoded by further DNA sequences in the sample.

Per the original methods: Filtering was not the same, since immunoSEQ gave junction-only sequences without quality scores. The table came from immunoSEQ multiplex PCR; TCRdb's copy has only in-frame clones and leaves some out. V and J calls and clone size are as listed in that table; D and trimming were resolved from the DNA. The data hold 2 million to 2.5 million clones, with less than 95% observed a single time. Naive CD8 isolation took CD45RO-negative cells positively selected for CCR7 and excluded terminally differentiated effector memory CD45RA+ cells. V was clipped by 0 bases and J by 2 bases; unmatched bases: 0. Germline V gene sequence: CDR1 SGHNT, CDR2 YYREEE (reference sequence). This CDR3 has 14 residues.

The sequencing sample was made of naive CD8+ T cells sorted from blood. The clonotype comes from a young man in good health. V usage is TRBV5-4 and J usage is TRBJ2-7; 9 nucleotides agree with TRBD1. CDR3 amino acids: CASSLGDRAYEQYF. DNA for the CDR3: TGTGCCAGCAGCTTGGGGGACAGGGCCTACGAGCAGTACTTC.